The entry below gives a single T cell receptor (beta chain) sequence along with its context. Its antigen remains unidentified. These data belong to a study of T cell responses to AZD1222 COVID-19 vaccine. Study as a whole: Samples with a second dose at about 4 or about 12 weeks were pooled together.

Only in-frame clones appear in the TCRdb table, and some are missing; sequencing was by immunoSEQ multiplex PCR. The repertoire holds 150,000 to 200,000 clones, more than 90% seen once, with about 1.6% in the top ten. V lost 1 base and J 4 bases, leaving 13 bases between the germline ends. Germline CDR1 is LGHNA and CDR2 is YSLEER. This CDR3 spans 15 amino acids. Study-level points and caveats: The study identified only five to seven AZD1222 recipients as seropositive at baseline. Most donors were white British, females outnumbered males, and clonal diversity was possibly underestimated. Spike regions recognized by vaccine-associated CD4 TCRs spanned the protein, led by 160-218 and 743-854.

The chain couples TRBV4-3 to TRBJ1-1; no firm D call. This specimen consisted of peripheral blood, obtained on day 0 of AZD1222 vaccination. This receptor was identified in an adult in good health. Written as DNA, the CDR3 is TGCGCCAGCAGCCAAGGACGGAACATTGCCACTGAAGCTTTCTTT. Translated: CASSQGRNIATEAFF.